The TCR beta chain described here comes from a study of response to subunit inactivated influenza vaccine. This clonotype was seen a handful of times. Its antigen is currently unknown. Study conclusions and caveats: T cells newly recruited by each seasonal influenza vaccination are few, the authors suggested.

Losses at the gene ends were 2 bases for V and 14 bases for J; bases not matched to a gene: 5. Germline V lookup: CDR1 LGHDT, CDR2 YNNKEL (reference sequence). There are 12 residues in the CDR3. TCRdb used MiXCR to reprocess the RT-PCR reads, holding one entry per CDR3 protein. The table has over 800,000 distinct CDR3 sequences, about 20% seen once. The sequence was collected from a middle-aged man who received an inactivated influenza vaccine. The gene calls are TRBV3-1 and TRBJ2-3; 9 positions match TRBD2. The specimen comprised PBMCs from blood, sampled 5 to 6 days after vaccination. In DNA form, the CDR3 reads TGTGCCAGCAGCCAACAGGGACTAGCTCGGTATTTT. This translates into CASSQQGLARYF.